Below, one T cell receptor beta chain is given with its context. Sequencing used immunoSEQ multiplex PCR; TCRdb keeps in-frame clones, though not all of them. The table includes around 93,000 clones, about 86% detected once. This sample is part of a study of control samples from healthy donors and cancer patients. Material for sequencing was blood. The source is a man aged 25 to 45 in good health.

The CDR3 loop reads CAWSRQTTNEKLFF. The DNA for the CDR3 is TGTGCCTGGAGCCGGCAGACAACTAATGAAAAACTGTTTTTT. The rearrangement uses TRBV30 and TRBJ1-4; no firm D call. Germline V CDR1 and CDR2: GTSNPN, SVGIG (reference sequence). The CDR3 consists of 14 residues. Trimming removed 3 bases from V and 0 bases from J, with 8 bases in between.